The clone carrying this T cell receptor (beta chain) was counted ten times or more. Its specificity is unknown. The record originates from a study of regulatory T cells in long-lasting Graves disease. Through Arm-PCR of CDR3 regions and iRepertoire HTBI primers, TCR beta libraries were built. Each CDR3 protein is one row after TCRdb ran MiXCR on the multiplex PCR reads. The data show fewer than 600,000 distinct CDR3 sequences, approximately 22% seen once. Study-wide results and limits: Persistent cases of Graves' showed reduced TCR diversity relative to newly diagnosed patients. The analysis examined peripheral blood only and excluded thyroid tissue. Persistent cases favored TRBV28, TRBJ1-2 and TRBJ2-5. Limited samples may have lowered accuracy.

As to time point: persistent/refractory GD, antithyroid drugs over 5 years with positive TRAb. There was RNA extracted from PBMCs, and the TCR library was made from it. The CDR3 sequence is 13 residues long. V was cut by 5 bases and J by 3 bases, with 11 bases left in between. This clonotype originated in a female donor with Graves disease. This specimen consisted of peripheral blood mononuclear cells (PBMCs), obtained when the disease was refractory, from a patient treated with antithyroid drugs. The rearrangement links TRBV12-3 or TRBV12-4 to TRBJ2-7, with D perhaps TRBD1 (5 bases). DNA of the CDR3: TGTGCCAGCAGTCCCCGACAGTACTACGAGCAGTACTTC. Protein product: CASSPRQYYEQYF.